A selection of T cell receptor beta chains follows, all from one sample in a study of post-analysis software for immune sequencing data. TCRdb processed the PCR reads anew with MiXCR; each CDR3 protein has one entry. The repertoire holds roughly 870,000 distinct CDR3 sequences, with under 70% as singletons. Sequencing was performed on blood. The receptors were sampled from a girl aged 5-17 years with multiple sclerosis. CDR3s include the opening cysteine and the closing phenylalanine or tryptophan. A D gene is named only where the DNA matches it firmly. Not all rows give a size; the values are once, few, many and, for expanded clones, a class.

abundance	v_gene	j_gene	d_gene	CDR3nt	CDR3aa
-	TRBV5-5	TRBJ2-3	-	TGTGCCAGCAGCTTAGTCCCTTCGGCGGGTGCAGATACGCAGTATTTT	CASSLVPSAGADTQYF
few	TRBV29-1	TRBJ2-5	-	TGCAGCGTTGTTACCCGGGGCCAAGAGGCCCAGTACTTC	CSVVTRGQEAQYF
-	TRBV7-5	TRBJ1-5	-	-	CISAPEAYGWQGGYSNQPQHF
-	TRBV20-1	TRBJ2-1	-	TGCAGTGCTAGAATTGCGACTGGGAGCTCCTACAATGAGCAGTTCTTC	CSARIATGSSYNEQFF
-	TRBV5-1	TRBJ2-7	TRBD1	TGCGCCAGCGGACAGGGCCCTGTCGACGAGCAGTACTTC	CASGQGPVDEQYF
-	TRBV5-1	TRBJ2-7	-	TGCGCCAGCAGCTTGGTCTCGGGGCTCGAGCAGTACTTC	CASSLVSGLEQYF
-	TRBV5-1	TRBJ2-7	TRBD2	TGCGCCAGCAGCCGGGGGGCTAGCGGGCTCAACGAGCAGTACTTC	CASSRGASGLNEQYF
-	TRBV5-1	TRBJ2-7	TRBD1	TGCGCCAGCAGCTTGTTTCCTGGGACAGAGTTTAACGAGCAGTACTTC	CASSLFPGTEFNEQYF
-	TRBV10-3	TRBJ1-4	-	TGTGCCATCAGGGCCGGGGATGGTAATGAAAAACTGTTTTTT	CAIRAGDGNEKLFF
few	TRBV20-1	TRBJ2-5	TRBD2	TGCAGTGCTAGAGATGGGAGCGGGAGGGCCCCTGGGGAGACCCAGTACTTC	CSARDGSGRAPGETQYF
-	TRBV6-6	TRBJ2-5	-	TGTGCCAGCAGGCGACAGGACGGCGTCGCGGAGCAGTACTTC	CASRRQDGVAEQYF
few	TRBV12-3/TRBV12-4	TRBJ2-7	-	TGTGCCAGCAAAGGTTTTTCCGAGCAGTACTTC	CASKGFSEQYF
-	TRBV20-1	TRBJ2-5	-	TGCAGTGCTAGAGCCGACCGGCGGAGCCAAGAGACCCAGTACTTC	CSARADRRSQETQYF
-	TRBV15	TRBJ2-1	-	TGTGCCACCAGCAGAGATCAAAAGTTTGATGAGCAGTTCTTC	CATSRDQKFDEQFF
few	TRBV29-1	TRBJ2-7	TRBD1	TGCAGCGTTTATCGAGCACCGAGCGCAGGGGGCCGGGGCGAGCAGTACTTC	CSVYRAPSAGGRGEQYF
-	TRBV12-3/TRBV12-4	TRBJ2-2	-	TGTGCCAGCCGTTTTAGTGGTTTGAGGGAGCTGTTTTTT	CASRFSGLRELFF
-	TRBV7-2	TRBJ2-4	-	TGTGCCAGCAGCTTCCAGATGGTTGCGGGAGCCAAAAACATTCAGTACTTC	CASSFQMVAGAKNIQYF
-	TRBV15	TRBJ1-5	TRBD1	TGTGCCACCAGCCTCCGACAGGGGGCTGGCAATCAGCCCCAGCATTTT	CATSLRQGAGNQPQHF
-	TRBV29-1	TRBJ2-3	-	TGCAGCATTGTGGGGGGGCCGGCAGATACGCAGTATTTT	CSIVGGPADTQYF
-	TRBV5-1	TRBJ1-2	-	TGCGCCAGCAGCTTGACAGTTGGCAGCTATGGCTACACCTTC	CASSLTVGSYGYTF
-	TRBV7-8	TRBJ2-5	TRBD1	TGTGCCAGCAGCTCCCCGGGACAGACCCAAGAGACCCAGTACTTC	CASSSPGQTQETQYF
once	TRBV5-1	TRBJ2-7	TRBD1	TGCGCCAGCAGCTACCGGACAGGGGATTCCTACGAGCAGTACTTC	CASSYRTGDSYEQYF
-	TRBV6-5	TRBJ1-2	-	TGTGCCAGCAGTTATAGGCAGGGGCTCGAATACTTCTATGGCTACACCTTC	CASSYRQGLEYFYGYTF
-	TRBV12-3/TRBV12-4	TRBJ1-2	-	TGTGCCAGCAGTTCGGGACGACAAGGGGTGAACTATGGCTACACCTTC	CASSSGRQGVNYGYTF
-	TRBV18	TRBJ2-6	TRBD1	TGTGCCAGCTCACCGGGACAGTGGAGACCCTCTGGGGCCAACGTCCTGACTTTC	CASSPGQWRPSGANVLTF
-	TRBV15	TRBJ1-5	-	TGTGCCACCAGCAGCCCAGGGCAAGTTAGCAATCAGCCCCAGCATTTT	CATSSPGQVSNQPQHF
-	TRBV20-1	TRBJ2-3	TRBD2	TGCAGTGCTAGGGCACTAGCGGGAGGGCCAGATACGCGGTATTTT	CSARALAGGPDTRYF
-	TRBV12-3/TRBV12-4	TRBJ2-7	TRBD2	TGTGCCAGCAGTCCATCTAGCGGGGGGGCGTTGTACGAGCAGTACTTC	CASSPSSGGALYEQYF
few	TRBV5-1	TRBJ2-3	-	TGCGCCAGCAGCTTGGGGGGGCAGTACACAGATACGCAGTATTTT	CASSLGGQYTDTQYF
few	TRBV6-5	TRBJ2-3	-	TGTGCCAGCAGGCGGGCAGGGGGCACAGATACGCAGTATTTT	CASRRAGGTDTQYF
-	TRBV7-6	TRBJ2-7	TRBD2	TGTGCCAGCAGCTTAGGCGGGGGAAGTGACGAGCAGTACTTC	CASSLGGGSDEQYF
few	TRBV7-3	TRBJ2-3	TRBD2	TGTGCCAGCAGCATAGCGGGGGGCCCAGATACGCAGTATTTT	CASSIAGGPDTQYF
few	TRBV20-1	TRBJ2-7	TRBD1	TGCAGTGCTAGAGACCCGGGTGAGGGGGCTCGGTACGAGCAGTACTTC	CSARDPGEGARYEQYF
-	TRBV4-1	TRBJ1-5	TRBD1	TGCGCCAGCAGCCAACGACAGGGGGCGCGACAGCCCCAGCATTTT	CASSQRQGARQPQHF
-	TRBV6-5	TRBJ2-1	-	TGTGCCAGCACCTCAATGAGGGGCTCCTACAATGAGCAGTTCTTC	CASTSMRGSYNEQFF
few	TRBV7-6	TRBJ2-7	-	TGTGCCAGCAGCAGAGCTGACGGGGTTAGCTACGAGCAGTACTTC	CASSRADGVSYEQYF
-	TRBV5-1	TRBJ2-5	-	TGCGCCAGCAGCTTGGATGTAGGGACGGCGCAAGAGACCCAGTACTTC	CASSLDVGTAQETQYF
-	TRBV20-1	TRBJ1-5	TRBD1	TGCAGTGCTAGCCGGGACAGTTCTCAGCCCCAGCATTTT	CSASRDSSQPQHF
-	TRBV20-1	TRBJ1-1	TRBD1	TGCAGCGTAGGGGGCAGGGGCACTGAAGCTTTCTTT	CSVGGRGTEAFF
few	TRBV20-1	TRBJ2-5	-	TGCAGTGCTAGAGAAGCAGTTCCCCAAGAGACCCAGTACTTC	CSAREAVPQETQYF
-	TRBV14	TRBJ2-3	-	TGTGCCAGCAGCCAGTCCAGACAGCGTACAGATACGCAGTATTTT	CASSQSRQRTDTQYF